Following are 25 T cell receptor beta chains from one sample sequenced in a study of blood T cells in healthy people across ages. A second about 6 to 11 cycle PCR used barcoded and J-beta primers. TCRdb re-derived calls from the 5' RACE reads in MiXCR, one entry per CDR3 protein. The repertoire includes 700,000 or so distinct CDR3 sequences, 20% to 25% of them detected once, and about 22% sits in the top ten. The sample was blood. Receptors were obtained from a man between 65 and 79 years old in good health.

In this sample, this clonotype turned up a few times. The chain links TRBV19 to TRBJ1-4, with D possibly being TRBD1 (6 bases). V lost 5 bases and J 8 bases, leaving 12 bases between the germline ends. Looked up from germline, CDR1 is LNHDA and CDR2 is SQIVND (reference sequence). The length of the CDR3 is 13 residues. The CDR3 DNA sequence: TGTGCCAGTAGTCAGGGGTCTGAAGAAAAACTGTTTTTT. This codes for CASSQGSEEKLFF. Drawing the rest from reference TRBV19 and TRBJ1-4, the complete variable domain is DGGITQSPKYLFRKEGQNVTLSCEQNLNHDAMYWYRQDPGQGLRLIYYSQIVNDFQKGDIAEGYSVSREKKESFPLTVTSAQKNPTAFYLCASSQGSEEKLFFGSGTQLSVL.

The chain carries TRBV7-9 and TRBJ2-5, with D possibly matching TRBD1 (6 bases). The V gene's germline CDR1 is SEHNR and CDR2 FQNEAQ (reference sequence). With 5 bases removed from V and 1 base from J, the gap between germline ends came to 11 bases. This CDR3 spans 14 amino acids. CDR3 residues: CASSPGRGQETQYF. The CDR3 DNA reads as TGTGCCAGCAGCCCAGGCAGGGGCCAAGAGACCCAGTACTTC.

The rearrangement links TRBV29-1 to TRBJ1-2, with D unclear. The CDR3 consists of 12 residues. CDR1 is SQVTM, CDR2 ANQGSEA, per germline. V dropped 3 bases and J dropped 6 bases, with 11 bases sitting between them. The CDR3 sequence is CSVDGGWDGYTF. CDR3 DNA sequence: TGCAGCGTTGACGGAGGATGGGATGGCTACACCTTC.

J is TRBJ1-1 and V is TRBV20-1, with D uncertain. V lost 1 base and J 8 bases, leaving 14 bases between the germline ends. The CDR3 runs to 13 residues. Germline-derived CDR1 and CDR2 are DFQATT and SNEGSKA (reference sequence). DNA for the CDR3: TGCAGTGCTAGAGTCCCGGCGCTGTTGGAAGCTTTCTTT. This gives the protein CSARVPALLEAFF.

This clonotype was seen at least ten times. The chain recombines TRBV7-9 with TRBJ1-2; no definite D call. Germline CDR1 SEHNR, CDR2 FQNEAQ (reference sequence). Trimming pared 5 bases from V and 6 bases from J, leaving 22 bases between. This CDR3 is 16 amino acids long. The CDR3 DNA sequence: TGTGCCAGCAGCAATGGAGGGCCGGGAAGGATTGATGGCTACACCTTC. Translated, it gives CASSNGGPGRIDGYTF. The variable domain in full, completed from reference TRBV7-9 and TRBJ1-2, reads DTGVSQNPRHKITKRGQNVTFRCDPISEHNRLYWYRQTLGQGPEFLTYFQNEAQLEKSRLLSDRFSAERPKGSFSTLEIQRTEQGDSAMYLCASSNGGPGRIDGYTFGSGTRLTVV.

This clonotype was observed a few times. The CDR3 sequence is CSGARGEKLFF. CDR3 coding DNA: TGCAGCGGGGCAAGGGGTGAAAAACTGTTTTTT. The chain uses TRBV29-1 and TRBJ1-4, with D tentatively TRBD1 (5 bases). CDR1 is SQVTM, CDR2 ANQGSEA, per germline. The length of the CDR3 is 11 residues. V lost 7 bases to trimming and J lost 7 bases, with 10 bases between them.

A few counts support this clonotype. The chain couples TRBV6-5 to TRBJ2-1; D is unresolved. V was shortened by 0 bases and J by 10 bases, with 13 bases between the two germline ends. CDR3 length equals 14 residues. Per the germline V gene, CDR1 is MNHEY and CDR2 is SVGAGI. This chain's CDR3 is CASSYSWQNEEQFF. The CDR3 nucleotides read TGTGCCAGCAGTTACTCTTGGCAAAATGAGGAGCAGTTCTTC.

This chain uses TRBV6-5 with TRBJ2-1; 11 bases align to TRBD2. The CDR3 covers 15 residues. The ends lost 6 bases at V and 9 bases at J; junction bases unmatched: 10. The germline CDR1 and CDR2 sequences are MNHEY and SVGAGI. CDR3 nucleotides: TGTGCCAGCAGCTCCCTAGCGGGGGGCGAGGTTGAGCAGTTCTTC. It codes for CASSSLAGGEVEQFF.

CDR3 loop: CASSQGVGEGTDTQYF. The CDR3 bases are TGTGCCAGCAGCCAAGGAGTCGGGGAGGGGACAGATACGCAGTATTTT. The J gene is TRBJ2-3, the V gene TRBV3-1; 7 bases line up with TRBD2. Looked up from germline, CDR1 is LGHDT and CDR2 is YNNKEL (reference sequence). V was pared by 1 base and J by 3 bases, with 7 bases of the junction left unmatched. The CDR3 covers 16 residues.

This chain joins TRBV4-3 and TRBJ2-3, with D perhaps matching TRBD2 (5 bases). V lost 4 bases, J lost 1 base, and 9 bases lay in between. CDR1 and CDR2 (germline): LGHNA, YSLEER. This CDR3 is 14 amino acids long. The CDR3 DNA reads as TGCGCCAGCAGCCCAGCGGCCCGCACAGATACGCAGTATTTT. Protein product: CASSPAARTDTQYF.

There are a few counts of this clonotype. This chain connects TRBV12-3 or TRBV12-4 to TRBJ2-5, with 10 bases matching TRBD2. CDR3 length equals 18 residues. After removal of 5 bases from V and 0 bases from J, the junction contained 12 bases not matched to a gene. The CDR3 here is CASSLPGAGGPYQETQYF. The DNA of the CDR3 is TGTGCCAGCAGTCTCCCTGGAGCGGGAGGGCCCTACCAAGAGACCCAGTACTTC.

This clonotype was found a few times. A read error may produce the germline difference seen at one junction end. The chain recombines TRBV7-2 with TRBJ2-1; 12 bases align to TRBD2. The V gene's germline CDR1 is SGHTA and CDR2 FQGNSA. The CDR3 runs 16 residues. CDR3 bases: TGTGCCAACAGCTTAGAAACCCGACTAGCGGGGGATGAGCAGTTCTTC. Its translation is CANSLETRLAGDEQFF.

This chain connects TRBV5-1 to TRBJ2-3; 14 nucleotides line up with TRBD2. The germline gives CDR1 SGHRS, CDR2 YFSETQ. With V trimmed by 5 bases and J by 7 bases, 9 bases remained unmatched. The CDR3 loop spans 16 amino acids. The CDR3 is CASSYTGTSGSNTQYF. Here the CDR3 DNA reads TGCGCCAGCAGTTACACCGGGACTAGCGGGAGCAATACGCAGTATTTT.

This clonotype has only a few counts. The chain is built from TRBV7-2 and TRBJ2-4; perhaps D is TRBD1 or TRBD2 (5 bases each). Germline CDR1 SGHTA, CDR2 FQGNSA. V was pared by 1 base and J by 0 bases, with 10 bases between. The CDR3 is made up of 16 amino acids. CDR3 residues: CASSLVQGVAKNIQYF. The CDR3 DNA reads TGTGCCAGCAGCTTAGTCCAGGGAGTAGCCAAAAACATTCAGTACTTC.

The gene calls are TRBV11-3 and TRBJ2-7; TRBD1 matches at 7 bases. There are 13 residues in the CDR3. The germline V gene has CDR1 SGHNT and CDR2 YENEEA. V shed 2 bases and J 10 bases; nucleotides not matched to a gene: 8. CDR3 in amino acids: CASSLNQQGNQYF. The CDR3 DNA is TGTGCCAGCAGCTTAAACCAACAGGGGAACCAGTACTTC.

At least ten counts were recorded for this clonotype. The chain recombines TRBV20-1 with TRBJ2-2; D is perhaps TRBD2 (5 bases). CDR1 and CDR2 from the germline V gene are DFQATT and SNEGSKA (reference sequence). The V end was cut by 6 bases, the J end by 5 bases, with 16 bases between. This CDR3 has 14 residues. The CDR3 sequence is CSARLIGETGELFF. For the CDR3, the DNA is TGCAGTGCCCGCTTGATCGGGGAGACCGGGGAGCTGTTTTTT.

This clonotype came up a few times. The chain is built from TRBV2 and TRBJ1-1; no clear D gene. This CDR3 comprises 14 residues. The V end was cut by 7 bases, the J end by 3 bases, with 15 bases between. Germline CDR1 SNHLY, CDR2 FYNNEI. The CDR3 is CASTPDARDTEAFF. Written as DNA, the CDR3 is TGTGCCAGCACTCCGGACGCTCGGGACACTGAAGCTTTCTTT.

This sequence joins TRBV3-1 and TRBJ1-5; the D is unclear. Trimming left V 4 bases short and J 6 bases short, with 25 bases between. This CDR3 is built from 18 residues. CDR1 and CDR2 from the germline V gene are LGHDT and YNNKEL (reference sequence). CDR3 coding DNA: TGTGCCAGCAGCCCGACTCTCACAGCAACCCTAGGGCGTCAGCCCCAGCATTTT. As protein: CASSPTLTATLGRQPQHF.

This clonotype was counted a few times. This sequence joins TRBV5-1 and TRBJ2-1; tentatively, D is TRBD1 (6 bases). Trimming shortened V by 4 bases and J by 7 bases, and 21 bases separated the two germline ends. Germline CDR1 and CDR2: SGHRS and YFSETQ. The CDR3 extends over 16 amino acids. CDR3 residues: CASSLSWGRGINEQFF. In DNA, the CDR3 is TGCGCCAGCAGCCTTAGCTGGGGGCGAGGGATAAATGAGCAGTTCTTC.

V gene TRBV6-1 combines with J gene TRBJ2-1; D perhaps matches TRBD1 (5 bases). TRBJ2-7 matches the DNA end more closely, so the J call is doubtful. This CDR3 region has 13 residues. CDR1 is MNHNS and CDR2 is SASEGT in the germline V gene. CDR3 sequence: CASTKDKDYEQYF. In nucleotides, the CDR3 is TGTGCCAGCACCAAGGACAAGGACTACGAGCAGTACTTC.

The V and J genes are TRBV11-1 and TRBJ2-1, with TRBD2 matching 7 bases. Germline assignment: CDR1 SGHAT and CDR2 FQDESV (reference sequence). J lost 4 bases, V lost 4 bases, and 10 bases had no gene match. The CDR3 contains 16 residues. The CDR3: CASSYHGRGAYNEQFF. The DNA of the CDR3 is TGTGCCAGCAGCTACCATGGGAGGGGAGCGTACAATGAGCAGTTCTTC.

There are a few counts of this clonotype. The chain has TRBV7-9 and TRBJ1-3, with 8 bases that match TRBD1. The CDR3 is made up of 14 amino acids. Losses at the gene ends were 5 bases for V and 0 bases for J; bases not matched to a gene: 0. Germline-derived CDR1 and CDR2 are SEHNR and FQNEAQ (reference sequence). CDR3 loop: CASSTGGSGNTIYF. For the CDR3, the DNA is TGTGCCAGCAGCACAGGGGGCTCTGGAAACACCATATATTTT.

V gene TRBV20-1 combines with J gene TRBJ1-1; the D is unclear. Germline lookup yields CDR1 DFQATT and CDR2 SNEGSKA (reference sequence). The CDR3 consists of 11 residues. This CDR3 reads CAPRTNTEAFF. The DNA of the CDR3 is TGCGCCCCGAGGACTAACACTGAAGCTTTCTTT.

This chain joins TRBV20-1 and TRBJ1-2; possibly TRBD1 for D (6 bases). Germline assignment: CDR1 DFQATT and CDR2 SNEGSKA (reference sequence). Trimming stripped 3 bases from V and 8 bases from J, with 10 bases between. The CDR3 consists of 11 residues. CDR3: CSARGAWGYTF. CDR3 DNA sequence: TGCAGTGCTAGGGGGGCTTGGGGCTACACCTTC.

This sequence joins TRBV9 and TRBJ2-6; D could derive from TRBD1 or TRBD2 (5 bases each). This CDR3 comprises 17 residues. Between the trimmed V and J ends, which lost 0 bases and 1 base, there was a span of 11 bases. The germline gives CDR1 SGDLS, CDR2 YYNGEE. CDR3 DNA sequence: TGTGCCAGCAGCGTAGTCGCATGGGGGTCTGGGGCCAACGTCCTGACTTTC. Its protein product is CASSVVAWGSGANVLTF.